These 24 T cell receptor beta chains were all obtained from the same sample, sequenced in a study of OX40 agonist ivuxolimab in advanced cancers. Data came from immunoSEQ multiplex PCR; TCRdb stores just in-frame clones and leaves some out. This repertoire shows about 18,000 clones, 80% to 90% found once; its top ten account for 62%. The sample was CD4+ or CD8+ T cells sorted from blood, taken in a trial of the OX40 agonist ivuxolimab. The receptor set was obtained from an adult with an advanced solid tumor such as melanoma, head and neck, liver or kidney cancer.

The chain links TRBV5-4 to TRBJ1-1; D remains ambiguous. V was trimmed by 4 bases and J by 2 bases, leaving 12 bases between them. CDR3 length: 14 residues. The germline V gene encodes CDR1 SGHNT and CDR2 YYREEE (reference sequence). The CDR3 reads CASSHGRGNTEAFF. DNA of the CDR3: TGTGCCAGCAGCCACGGGAGAGGTAACACTGAAGCTTTCTTT.

This clone was recorded a few times. The chain combines TRBV7-6 with TRBJ1-6; 9 bases match TRBD1. CDR1 is SGHVS and CDR2 is FNYEAQ in the germline V gene. The CDR3 loop spans 15 amino acids. V lost 4 bases, J lost 7 bases, and 5 bases stayed unmatched. In nucleotides, the CDR3 is TGTGCCAGCAGCTCTTCCGGGACAGGGAATTCACCCCTCCACTTT. Amino acid sequence: CASSSSGTGNSPLHF.

This clone came up once. CDR3 sequence: CASSQSTSTNEKLFF. CDR3 in DNA: TGCGCCAGCAGCCAAAGCACCTCTACTAATGAAAAACTGTTTTTT. V gene TRBV4-1 combines with J gene TRBJ1-4; D is unclear. Germline V CDR1 and CDR2: MGHRA, YSYEKL. V gave up 2 bases and J gave up 2 bases, with 9 bases separating them. The CDR3 is made up of 15 amino acids.

With regard to this clone: In this CDR3 the conserved last residue, phenylalanine or tryptophan, is missing, so a read error is likely. No DNA is shown, since the ends of the CDR3 on it are uncertain; the CDR3 is the one TCRdb lists. This chain uses TRBV11-3 with TRBJ1-2. The CDR3 sequence runs 18 residues, both termini included. Per the germline V gene, CDR1 is SGHNT and CDR2 is YENEEA. This CDR3 is CASSLGLLGGAVDGYETI.

The chain carries TRBV27 and TRBJ1-5; tentatively, D is TRBD1 (6 bases). Germline assignment: CDR1 MNHEY and CDR2 SMNVEV (reference sequence). CDR3 length: 13 residues. With 5 bases removed from V and 7 bases from J, the gap between germline ends came to 12 bases. CDR3 DNA sequence: TGTGCCAGCAGTCCCGAGGGGGGCCAGCCCCAGCATTTT. This gives the protein CASSPEGGQPQHF.

This chain uses TRBV11-3 with TRBJ1-1; D unresolved. The CDR3 runs 13 residues. Germline CDR1 SGHNT, CDR2 YENEEA. The V and J ends lost 3 bases and 0 bases respectively, with 5 bases between them. CDR3 bases: TGTGCCAGCAGCTTCGCAGTGAACACTGAAGCTTTCTTT. It codes for CASSFAVNTEAFF.

CDR3 bases: TGTGCCAGTAGTGGGTTTGACGGCCAGCACGAGCAGTACTTC. Translated, it gives CASSGFDGQHEQYF. This chain connects TRBV19 to TRBJ2-7; D call uncertain. Trimming took 5 bases from V and 5 from J, leaving 16 bases between them. CDR1 is LNHDA and CDR2 is SQIVND in the germline V gene (reference sequence). This CDR3 region has 14 residues. The whole variable domain, filled in from reference TRBV19 and TRBJ2-7, reads DGGITQSPKYLFRKEGQNVTLSCEQNLNHDAMYWYRQDPGQGLRLIYYSQIVNDFQKGDIAEGYSVSREKKESFPLTVTSAQKNPTAFYLCASSGFDGQHEQYFGPGTRLTVT.

The V and J genes are TRBV9 and TRBJ2-7; 12 bases are shared with TRBD2. Germline CDR1 reads SGDLS; CDR2 reads YYNGEE. The J segment lost 3 bases and the V segment lost 3 bases, leaving 7 bases of the junction unmatched. CDR3 size: 16 residues. The CDR3 loop reads CASSATSGRFLYEQYF. CDR3 coding DNA: TGTGCCAGCAGCGCGACTAGCGGGAGATTCCTCTACGAGCAGTACTTC.

This clone appeared a single time. The rearrangement joins TRBV15 to TRBJ2-5; no clear D gene. The germline V gene encodes CDR1 LNHNV and CDR2 YYDKDF (reference sequence). The CDR3 length is 14 residues. Trimming took 1 base from V and 3 from J, leaving 9 bases between them. This chain's CDR3 is CATSRVNSKETQYF. The CDR3 DNA reads TGTGCCACCAGCAGAGTGAACAGCAAAGAGACCCAGTACTTC.

V and J are TRBV19 and TRBJ2-6, with D tentatively TRBD1 (5 bases). The length of the CDR3 is 15 residues. The V gene lost 1 base and the J gene lost 6 bases, with 10 bases spanning the gap. Germline V CDR1 and CDR2: LNHDA, SQIVND (reference sequence). CDR3 nucleotides: TGTGCCAGTAGTATAGGGGGCGCGGCGGCCAACGTCCTGACTTTC. Its translation: CASSIGGAAANVLTF.

The gene calls are TRBV5-1 and TRBJ2-1; 13 bases map to TRBD2. The CDR3 extends over 18 amino acids. Germline-derived CDR1 and CDR2 are SGHRS and YFSETQ. V gave up 0 bases and J gave up 9 bases; unmatched junction bases: 12. The CDR3 DNA follows: TGCGCCAGCAGCTTGGGGCAGGGGCTCGGGACTAGCGGGACTGAGCAGTTCTTC. It yields the protein CASSLGQGLGTSGTEQFF. Full variable domain (outside the CDR3, taken from reference TRBV5-1 and TRBJ2-1): KAGVTQTPRYLIKTRGQQVTLSCSPISGHRSVSWYQQTPGQGLQFLFEYFSETQRNKGNFPGRFSGRQFSNSRSEMNVSTLELGDSALYLCASSLGQGLGTSGTEQFFGPGTRLTVL.

The rearrangement links TRBV6-5 to TRBJ2-7, with D maybe TRBD1 (6 bases). V was shortened by 0 bases and J by 4 bases, with 16 bases between the two germline ends. The CDR3 is made up of 16 amino acids. Germline V gene data show CDR1 as MNHEY and CDR2 as SVGAGI. The CDR3 region is CASSYSKGQKGYEQYF. CDR3 DNA sequence: TGTGCCAGCAGTTACTCGAAAGGACAGAAAGGTTACGAGCAGTACTTC.

This sequence joins TRBV7-9 and TRBJ2-3; D is uncertain. This CDR3 is 12 amino acids long. Germline-derived CDR1 and CDR2 are SEHNR and FQNEAQ (reference sequence). V gave up 4 bases and J gave up 2 bases, with 4 bases separating them. CDR3 loop: CASSYITDTQYF. Written as DNA, the CDR3 is TGTGCCAGCAGCTATATCACAGATACGCAGTATTTT.

The V and J genes are TRBV4-1 and TRBJ2-4; 7 positions agree with TRBD2. The CDR3 spans 17 residues. The germline V gene has CDR1 MGHRA and CDR2 YSYEKL. After removal of 2 bases from V and 1 base from J, the junction contained 8 bases not matched to a gene. This chain's CDR3 is CASSQLRTSMAKNIQYF. The CDR3 bases are TGCGCCAGCAGCCAACTCAGGACTAGTATGGCCAAAAACATTCAGTACTTC.

The chain carries TRBV27 and TRBJ1-5; unclear D gene. The CDR3 extends over 11 amino acids. The V gene's germline CDR1 is MNHEY and CDR2 SMNVEV (reference sequence). V was clipped by 8 bases and J by 6 bases, with 8 bases between them. CDR3 sequence (DNA): TGTGCCAGCGGTGCGGGTCAGCCCCAGCATTTT. This translates into CASGAGQPQHF.

The chain carries TRBV11-2 and TRBJ2-7; D remains ambiguous. Per germline, CDR1 SGHAT and CDR2 FQNNGV. The CDR3 has 13 residues. With 1 base removed from V and 3 bases from J, the gap between germline ends came to 7 bases. The CDR3 reads CASSLGLHYEQYF. DNA of the CDR3: TGTGCCAGCAGCTTAGGGCTTCACTACGAGCAGTACTTC.

This clone was counted a single time. The chain is built from TRBV27 and TRBJ2-7; D not certain. Between the trimmed V and J ends, which lost 2 bases and 0 bases, there was a span of 5 bases. This CDR3 has 13 residues. Germline V gene sequence: CDR1 MNHEY, CDR2 SMNVEV (reference sequence). The CDR3 DNA follows: TGTGCCAGCAGTTTAGGCACCTCCTACGAGCAGTACTTC. Residues: CASSLGTSYEQYF.

By frequency in the sample, this clone is medium-sized. This sample also contains other DNA sequences that code for the same CDR3. The chain has TRBV19 and TRBJ2-1; TRBD2 matches at 10 bases. Germline V gene data show CDR1 as LNHDA and CDR2 as SQIVND (reference sequence). V shed 5 bases, J shed 3 bases, and the junction held 4 bases outside the gene matches. CDR3 length equals 15 residues. CDR3: CASSLTSGDYNEQFF. The CDR3 region has the DNA TGTGCCAGTAGTCTTACTAGCGGGGACTACAATGAGCAGTTCTTC.

The J gene is TRBJ2-3, the V gene TRBV5-4; no definite D call. CDR3 size: 13 residues. The V gene lost 2 bases and the J gene lost 3 bases, with 7 bases spanning the gap. Germline-derived CDR1 and CDR2 are SGHNT and YYREEE (reference sequence). In DNA form, the CDR3 reads TGTGCCAGCAGCTTACCAGAGACAGATACGCAGTATTTT. It yields the protein CASSLPETDTQYF.

This clone occurred many times. The chain uses TRBV6-5 and TRBJ2-2; maybe TRBD2 (5 bases). Germline V CDR1 and CDR2: MNHEY, SVGAGI. Trimming left V 6 bases short and J 4 bases short, with 15 bases between. The CDR3 extends over 15 amino acids. The CDR3 protein is CASSPNVGATGELFF. Written as DNA, the CDR3 is TGTGCCAGCAGCCCCAACGTGGGAGCCACCGGGGAGCTGTTTTTT.

The chain recombines TRBV6-4 with TRBJ2-1; 11 nucleotides match TRBD2. Germline V CDR1 and CDR2: MRHNA, SNTAGT. With 9 bases clipped from V and 5 bases from J, the junction kept 9 bases outside the gene matches. This CDR3 spans 15 amino acids. CDR3 sequence (DNA): TGTGCCAGTTTCACTAGCGGGAGAGGAGACAATGAGCAGTTCTTC. Protein sequence: CASFTSGRGDNEQFF.

The gene calls are TRBV4-1 and TRBJ1-1; TRBD1 might be the D (6 bases). The germline gives CDR1 MGHRA, CDR2 YSYEKL. V lost 2 bases and J lost 6, with 10 bases in between. The CDR3 spans 13 residues. CDR3: CASSQPGEPEAFF. Here the CDR3 DNA reads TGCGCCAGCAGCCAACCAGGGGAGCCTGAAGCTTTCTTT.

This clone was observed once. The chain uses TRBV9 and TRBJ1-4, with TRBD1 identical over 7 bases. Germline-derived CDR1 and CDR2 are SGDLS and YYNGEE. Trimming removed 0 bases from V and 6 bases from J; junction bases left unmatched: 11. This CDR3 spans 17 amino acids. CDR3 coding DNA: TGTGCCAGCAGCGTAGGGATCGTTGGACAGGCGGATGAAAAACTGTTTTTT. Its protein product is CASSVGIVGQADEKLFF.

The V and J genes are TRBV9 and TRBJ2-7, with D possibly matching TRBD2 (5 bases). The CDR3 length is 17 residues. V was clipped by 0 bases and J by 6 bases, with 22 bases between them. Germline V gene data show CDR1 as SGDLS and CDR2 as YYNGEE. The chain's CDR3 is CASSVGWAGPGKVEQYF. The CDR3 region has the DNA TGTGCCAGCAGCGTAGGTTGGGCGGGTCCGGGGAAGGTCGAGCAGTACTTC.